The 27 T cell receptor beta chains reported below all come from one sample, sequenced in a study of CD8 T cells in Susac syndrome. The authors reverse transcribed about 0.45 to 1 ug RNA with random hexamers. TCRdb analysed the immunoSEQ multiplex PCR reads with MiXCR anew, one entry per CDR3 protein. The sample yields over 150,000 distinct CDR3 sequences, about 95% seen once. Sequencing used CD4+ T cells from PBMCs. Every receptor here comes from a human donor with Susac syndrome.

This rearrangement joins TRBV20-1 to TRBJ2-5; D call uncertain. The V gene lost 1 base and the J gene lost 5 bases, with 17 bases spanning the gap. Germline V CDR1 and CDR2: DFQATT, SNEGSKA (reference sequence). The CDR3 extends over 15 amino acids. This CDR3 reads CSARAASPAEETQYF. The CDR3 DNA follows: TGCAGTGCTAGAGCGGCCTCCCCGGCGGAGGAGACCCAGTACTTC.

The chain links TRBV4-2 to TRBJ2-7, with 11 bases lining up with TRBD2. Germline assignment: CDR1 LGHNA and CDR2 YNFKEQ. The CDR3 runs 15 residues. V gave up 1 base and J gave up 4 bases; unmatched junction bases: 3. Here the CDR3 reads CASSQGLAGRYEQYF. In DNA form, the CDR3 reads TGTGCCAGCAGCCAAGGACTAGCGGGACGGTACGAGCAGTACTTC.

The genes are TRBV3-1 and TRBJ1-1; 8 nucleotides agree with TRBD1. Germline assignment: CDR1 LGHDT and CDR2 YNNKEL (reference sequence). This CDR3 is 15 amino acids long. J gave up 4 bases and V 4 bases, and 8 bases lay outside the gene matches. The CDR3 DNA reads TGTGCCAGCAGCCTTTGGACAGGGTGGACCACTGAAGCTTTCTTT. Residues: CASSLWTGWTTEAFF.

The rearrangement joins TRBV27 to TRBJ1-2; D is uncertain. This CDR3 is 16 amino acids long. Germline V gene sequence: CDR1 MNHEY, CDR2 SMNVEV (reference sequence). The germline V and J ends were trimmed by 3 bases and 2 bases, with 16 bases remaining between them. In DNA, the CDR3 is TGTGCCAGCAGTTTCGCCATTGGGAGTCAAAACTATGGCTACACCTTC. Translated: CASSFAIGSQNYGYTF.

The chain links TRBV5-1 to TRBJ1-1; D is uncertain. Per the germline V gene, CDR1 is SGHRS and CDR2 is YFSETQ. V was pared by 0 bases and J by 4 bases, with 7 bases between. This CDR3 region has 13 residues. CDR3 bases: TGCGCCAGCAGCTTGGGTGAGAGCACTGAAGCTTTCTTT. Protein product: CASSLGESTEAFF.

This clonotype was detected only once. The chain combines TRBV4-3 with TRBJ2-7, with 11 bases matching TRBD2. The CDR3 runs 18 residues. Germline V gives CDR1 LGHNA, CDR2 YSLEER. With V trimmed by 3 bases and J by 0 bases, 10 bases remained unmatched. The CDR3 loop reads CASSQASVSGRASYEQYF. DNA for the CDR3: TGCGCCAGCAGCCAGGCCTCCGTTAGCGGGAGGGCCTCCTACGAGCAGTACTTC.

The chain carries TRBV2 and TRBJ2-5, with D unclear. The CDR3 sequence is 13 residues long. Germline lookup yields CDR1 SNHLY and CDR2 FYNNEI. Trimming cost V 4 bases and J 3 bases, with 9 bases left between them. CDR3 DNA sequence: TGTGCCAGCAGTGGAGGAGCGAAAGAGACCCAGTACTTC. It translates to CASSGGAKETQYF.

The J gene is TRBJ1-2, the V gene TRBV29-1; no firm D call. The V and J ends lost 5 bases and 4 bases respectively, with 14 bases between them. The CDR3 totals 13 residues. Per the germline V gene, CDR1 is SQVTM and CDR2 is ANQGSEA. The CDR3 bases are TGCAGCGTTAACACTAAACTCGGCTATGGCTACACCTTC. It specifies CSVNTKLGYGYTF. The variable domain in full, with the rest retrieved from reference TRBV29-1 and TRBJ1-2, is SAVISQKPSRDICQRGTSLTIQCQVDSQVTMMFWYRQQPGQSLTLIATANQGSEATYESGFVIDKFPISRPNLTFSTLTVSNMSPEDSSIYLCSVNTKLGYGYTFGSGTRLTVV.

This rearrangement joins TRBV12-5 to TRBJ2-7; D is unresolved. The V and J ends lost 0 bases and 3 bases respectively, with 21 bases between them. CDR3 length: 18 residues. Germline V gene sequence: CDR1 LGHNT, CDR2 FRNRAP. This CDR3 is CASGLVIVGPDENYEQYF. In DNA, the CDR3 is TGTGCTAGTGGTTTGGTAATAGTCGGTCCGGATGAGAACTACGAGCAGTACTTC.

This clonotype was picked up one time. The chain uses TRBV6-6 and TRBJ2-1; maybe TRBD1 (6 bases). Trimming pared 2 bases from V and 7 bases from J, leaving 18 bases between. Looked up from germline, CDR1 is MNHNY and CDR2 is SVGAGI (reference sequence). The CDR3 runs to 16 residues. The CDR3 spells CASSYASQGLGNEQFF. In DNA, the CDR3 is TGTGCCAGCAGTTACGCCTCACAGGGTTTGGGGAATGAGCAGTTCTTC.

The CDR3 sequence: CASTGEVFTRTQYF. The CDR3 DNA sequence: TGTGCCAGCACTGGGGAGGTCTTCACTCGGACCCAGTACTTC. The rearrangement uses TRBV2 and TRBJ2-5, with TRBD2 as a possible D gene (6 bases). Germline V lookup: CDR1 SNHLY, CDR2 FYNNEI. The CDR3 runs 14 residues. With 7 bases removed from V and 7 bases from J, the gap between germline ends came to 19 bases.

The chain is built from TRBV3-1 and TRBJ2-5, with D maybe TRBD2 (5 bases). Germline-derived CDR1 and CDR2 are LGHDT and YNNKEL (reference sequence). V was pared by 0 bases and J by 5 bases, with 10 bases between. The CDR3 has 14 residues. Here the CDR3 reads CASSQERGWETQYF. DNA for the CDR3: TGTGCCAGCAGCCAAGAACGGGGATGGGAGACCCAGTACTTC.

The chain employs TRBV20-1 and TRBJ2-1; TRBD1 agrees at 7 bases. The germline V gene has CDR1 DFQATT and CDR2 SNEGSKA (reference sequence). The CDR3 loop spans 14 amino acids. V was pared by 0 bases and J by 4 bases, with 3 bases of the junction left unmatched. CDR3 region: CSAREDRRYNEQFF. The CDR3 DNA sequence: TGCAGTGCTAGAGAGGACAGGAGGTACAATGAGCAGTTCTTC.

This chain joins TRBV3-1 and TRBJ1-5, with D hard to call. V was cut by 1 base and J by 5 bases, with 6 bases left in between. CDR1 is LGHDT, CDR2 YNNKEL, per germline (reference sequence). The CDR3 length is 13 residues. CDR3 nucleotide sequence: TGTGCCAGCAGCCAAGGGGGTGATCAGCCCCAGCATTTT. Translated, it gives CASSQGGDQPQHF.

The chain recombines TRBV20-1 with TRBJ1-2, with TRBD1 matching over 8 bases. V shed 4 bases and J 4 bases; nucleotides not matched to a gene: 5. This CDR3 is built from 13 residues. Germline CDR1 reads DFQATT; CDR2 reads SNEGSKA (reference sequence). Written as DNA, the CDR3 is TGCAGTGCTAACACAGGGGGGGGCTATGGCTACACCTTC. Protein sequence: CSANTGGGYGYTF.

V and J are TRBV12-3 or TRBV12-4 and TRBJ2-7, with D perhaps matching TRBD1 (6 bases). This CDR3 contains 12 residues. Trimming stripped 5 bases from V and 4 bases from J, with 9 bases between. CDR3 sequence reads: CASSVQGYEQYF. The CDR3, as DNA: TGTGCCAGCAGTGTACAGGGATACGAGCAGTACTTC.

This chain connects TRBV20-1 to TRBJ2-3, with TRBD2 matching 8 bases. V lost 7 bases to trimming and J lost 4 bases; unmatched junction nucleotides: 4. The CDR3 is 12 amino acids. Per germline, CDR1 DFQATT and CDR2 SNEGSKA (reference sequence). In DNA, the CDR3 is TGCAGTGTACGGGAGGGCTCAGATACGCAGTATTTT. This codes for CSVREGSDTQYF.

The V call is TRBV7-2, the J call TRBJ2-3; D ambiguous. The germline V gene has CDR1 SGHTA and CDR2 FQGNSA. The CDR3 has 15 amino acids. Trimming left V 0 bases short and J 3 bases short, with 10 bases between. This chain's CDR3 is CASSLADRRTDTQYF. The CDR3 DNA reads as TGTGCCAGCAGCTTAGCGGATCGCCGGACAGATACGCAGTATTTT.

The rearrangement joins TRBV27 to TRBJ1-2; unclear D gene. V lost 7 bases and J 4 bases, leaving 19 bases between the germline ends. From germline, CDR1 is MNHEY and CDR2 SMNVEV (reference sequence). The CDR3 runs to 15 residues. The CDR3 coding sequence is TGTGCCAGCAAGTTCCGGGCAGCAACTCGCTATGGCTACACCTTC. Residues: CASKFRAATRYGYTF.

The chain has TRBV20-1 and TRBJ1-1, with 9 positions matching TRBD1. Germline CDR1 and CDR2: DFQATT and SNEGSKA (reference sequence). V shed 4 bases and J 1 base; nucleotides not matched to a gene: 16. The CDR3 covers 18 residues. The chain's CDR3 is CSAILTGTGWYKNTEAFF. In nucleotides, the CDR3 is TGCAGTGCTATTTTAACGGGGACAGGGTGGTACAAGAACACTGAAGCTTTCTTT.

This clonotype has just one count. The chain recombines TRBV20-1 with TRBJ2-3; D is perhaps TRBD1 (5 bases). Germline V gives CDR1 DFQATT, CDR2 SNEGSKA (reference sequence). V lost 2 bases, J lost 1 base, and 13 bases lay in between. CDR3 length: 15 amino acids. The CDR3 loop reads CSARSTTRGTDTQYF. The CDR3 DNA reads TGCAGTGCTAGAAGCACTACCAGGGGCACAGATACGCAGTATTTT.

The chain recombines TRBV11-2 with TRBJ2-3, with 9 bases fitting TRBD1. With V trimmed by 3 bases and J by 5 bases, 3 bases remained unmatched. The CDR3 is 14 residues long. Germline CDR1 is SGHAT and CDR2 is FQNNGV. The CDR3 bases are TGTGCCAGCAGCTTCACAGGGGGCGTAGATACGCAGTATTTT. It encodes CASSFTGGVDTQYF.

The CDR3 loop is CASSDPTADYGYTF. The CDR3 bases are TGTGCCAGCAGTGATCCCACAGCTGACTATGGCTACACCTTC. This chain connects TRBV25-1 to TRBJ1-2; D call uncertain. Trimming left V 3 bases short and J 3 bases short, with 11 bases between. Looked up from germline, CDR1 is MGHDK and CDR2 is SYGVNS. The CDR3 spans 14 residues.

The genes are TRBV2 and TRBJ2-7, with D tentatively TRBD2 (6 bases). Germline V lookup: CDR1 SNHLY, CDR2 FYNNEI. The CDR3 spans 15 residues. Trimming left V 5 bases short and J 3 bases short, with 17 bases between. This chain's CDR3 is CASSPEGGSGYEQYF. The CDR3 region has the DNA TGTGCCAGCAGTCCGGAGGGAGGATCGGGCTACGAGCAGTACTTC.

The chain recombines TRBV5-1 with TRBJ2-5; D unresolved. The CDR3 is 14 residues long. Germline V gene data show CDR1 as SGHRS and CDR2 as YFSETQ. Trimming stripped 1 base from V and 1 base from J, with 8 bases between. The DNA of the CDR3 is TGCGCCAGCAGCTTGAGTTCGGGCCAAGAGACCCAGTACTTC. Protein sequence: CASSLSSGQETQYF.

This clonotype was recorded only once. This chain connects TRBV2 to TRBJ2-3; 14 bases agree with TRBD2. Germline V gene sequence: CDR1 SNHLY, CDR2 FYNNEI. The CDR3 is made up of 16 amino acids. Trimming removed 5 bases from V and 5 bases from J; junction bases left unmatched: 6. The CDR3 is CASSTGLAGVIDTQYF. CDR3 in DNA: TGTGCCAGCAGTACGGGACTAGCGGGAGTGATAGATACGCAGTATTTT.

Only one count was recorded for this clonotype. The V gene is TRBV2, the J gene TRBJ1-2; 9 nucleotides align to TRBD1. Germline assignment: CDR1 SNHLY and CDR2 FYNNEI. This CDR3 is built from 16 residues. V lost 7 bases to trimming and J lost 5 bases; unmatched junction nucleotides: 14. In DNA, the CDR3 is TGTGCCAGCATATTTGGGACAGGGACGTTCCCGTATGGCTACACCTTC. Amino acid sequence: CASIFGTGTFPYGYTF.